This T cell receptor beta chain was found in a study of T cell responses to AZD1222 COVID-19 vaccine. General study points: Vaccine-related CD4 TCRs covered spike, predominating at 160-218 and 743-854. Variant regions that are unmutated are reportedly the target of nearly half of spike-specific TCRs. Females outnumbered males among donors, who were mostly white British; clonal diversity was possibly underestimated.

Comments on this clone: Its antigen is not known.

Germline CDR1 KGHDR, CDR2 SFDVKD. The V end was cut by 3 bases, the J end by 9 bases, with 17 bases between. The CDR3 runs to 15 residues. This table comes from immunoSEQ multiplex PCR, and its TCRdb copy is limited to in-frame clones, with some not included. The repertoire holds 160,000 or so clones, with about nine tenths as singletons. This chain links TRBV24-1 with TRBJ2-1; TRBD2 might be the D (7 bases). Sequences were derived from peripheral blood, sampled after recovery from COVID-19. This TCR was sampled from an adult who had recovered from COVID-19. The CDR3 DNA reads as TGTGCCACCAGTGATAGGACTAGAGGGGGGGGTGAGCAGTTCTTC. Translated: CATSDRTRGGGEQFF.